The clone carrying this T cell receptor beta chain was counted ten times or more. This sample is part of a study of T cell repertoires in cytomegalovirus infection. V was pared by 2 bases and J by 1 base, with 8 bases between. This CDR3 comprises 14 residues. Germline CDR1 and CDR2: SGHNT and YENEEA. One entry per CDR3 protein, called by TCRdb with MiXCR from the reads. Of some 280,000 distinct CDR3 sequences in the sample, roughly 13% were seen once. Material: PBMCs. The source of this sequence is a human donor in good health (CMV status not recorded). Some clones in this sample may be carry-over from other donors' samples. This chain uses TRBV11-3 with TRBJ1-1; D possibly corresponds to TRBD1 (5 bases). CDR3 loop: CASSLRGANTEAFF. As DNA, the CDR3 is TGTGCCAGCAGCTTAAGAGGGGCGAACACTGAAGCTTTCTTT. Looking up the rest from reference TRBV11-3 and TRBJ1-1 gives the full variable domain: EAGVVQSPRYKIIEKKQPVAFWCNPISGHNTLYWYLQNLGQGPELLIRYENEEAVDDSQLPKDRFSAERLKGVDSTLKIQPAELGDSAVYLCASSLRGANTEAFFGQGTRLTVV.